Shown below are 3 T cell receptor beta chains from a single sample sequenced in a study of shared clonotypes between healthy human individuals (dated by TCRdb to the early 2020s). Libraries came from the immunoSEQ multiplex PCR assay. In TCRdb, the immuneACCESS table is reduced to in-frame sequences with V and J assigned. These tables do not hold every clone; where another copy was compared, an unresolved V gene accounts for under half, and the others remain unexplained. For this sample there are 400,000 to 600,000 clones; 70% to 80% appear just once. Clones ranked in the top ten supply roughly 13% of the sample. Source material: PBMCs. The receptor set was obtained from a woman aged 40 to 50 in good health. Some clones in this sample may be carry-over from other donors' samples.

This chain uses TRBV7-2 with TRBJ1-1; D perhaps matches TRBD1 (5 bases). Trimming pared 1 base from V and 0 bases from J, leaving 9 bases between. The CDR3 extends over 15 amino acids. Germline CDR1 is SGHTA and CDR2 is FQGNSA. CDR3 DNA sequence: TGTGCCAGCAGCTTAGGCAGGGCCATGAACACTGAAGCTTTCTTT. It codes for CASSLGRAMNTEAFF. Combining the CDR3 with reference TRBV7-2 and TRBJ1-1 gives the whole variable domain GAGVSQSPSNKVTEKGKDVELRCDPISGHTALYWYRQSLGQGLEFLIYFQGNSAPDKSGLPSDRFSAERTGGSVSTLTIQRTQQEDSAVYLCASSLGRAMNTEAFFGQGTRLTVV.

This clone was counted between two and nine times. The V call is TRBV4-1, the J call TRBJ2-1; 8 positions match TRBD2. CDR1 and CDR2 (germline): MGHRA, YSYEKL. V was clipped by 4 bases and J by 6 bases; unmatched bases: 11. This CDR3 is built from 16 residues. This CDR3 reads CASSRRAGGDFNEQFF. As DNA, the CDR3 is TGCGCCAGCAGCCGCCGGGCGGGAGGTGACTTCAATGAGCAGTTCTTC.

CDR3 sequence (DNA): TGTGCCTGGACTCTAGGGGCGGATACGCAGTATTTT. It specifies CAWTLGADTQYF. The rearrangement joins TRBV30 to TRBJ2-3; D may be TRBD1 (5 bases). The germline CDR1 and CDR2 sequences are GTSNPN and SVGIG (reference sequence). Trimming removed 4 bases from V and 6 bases from J, with 11 bases in between. CDR3 length: 12 amino acids.